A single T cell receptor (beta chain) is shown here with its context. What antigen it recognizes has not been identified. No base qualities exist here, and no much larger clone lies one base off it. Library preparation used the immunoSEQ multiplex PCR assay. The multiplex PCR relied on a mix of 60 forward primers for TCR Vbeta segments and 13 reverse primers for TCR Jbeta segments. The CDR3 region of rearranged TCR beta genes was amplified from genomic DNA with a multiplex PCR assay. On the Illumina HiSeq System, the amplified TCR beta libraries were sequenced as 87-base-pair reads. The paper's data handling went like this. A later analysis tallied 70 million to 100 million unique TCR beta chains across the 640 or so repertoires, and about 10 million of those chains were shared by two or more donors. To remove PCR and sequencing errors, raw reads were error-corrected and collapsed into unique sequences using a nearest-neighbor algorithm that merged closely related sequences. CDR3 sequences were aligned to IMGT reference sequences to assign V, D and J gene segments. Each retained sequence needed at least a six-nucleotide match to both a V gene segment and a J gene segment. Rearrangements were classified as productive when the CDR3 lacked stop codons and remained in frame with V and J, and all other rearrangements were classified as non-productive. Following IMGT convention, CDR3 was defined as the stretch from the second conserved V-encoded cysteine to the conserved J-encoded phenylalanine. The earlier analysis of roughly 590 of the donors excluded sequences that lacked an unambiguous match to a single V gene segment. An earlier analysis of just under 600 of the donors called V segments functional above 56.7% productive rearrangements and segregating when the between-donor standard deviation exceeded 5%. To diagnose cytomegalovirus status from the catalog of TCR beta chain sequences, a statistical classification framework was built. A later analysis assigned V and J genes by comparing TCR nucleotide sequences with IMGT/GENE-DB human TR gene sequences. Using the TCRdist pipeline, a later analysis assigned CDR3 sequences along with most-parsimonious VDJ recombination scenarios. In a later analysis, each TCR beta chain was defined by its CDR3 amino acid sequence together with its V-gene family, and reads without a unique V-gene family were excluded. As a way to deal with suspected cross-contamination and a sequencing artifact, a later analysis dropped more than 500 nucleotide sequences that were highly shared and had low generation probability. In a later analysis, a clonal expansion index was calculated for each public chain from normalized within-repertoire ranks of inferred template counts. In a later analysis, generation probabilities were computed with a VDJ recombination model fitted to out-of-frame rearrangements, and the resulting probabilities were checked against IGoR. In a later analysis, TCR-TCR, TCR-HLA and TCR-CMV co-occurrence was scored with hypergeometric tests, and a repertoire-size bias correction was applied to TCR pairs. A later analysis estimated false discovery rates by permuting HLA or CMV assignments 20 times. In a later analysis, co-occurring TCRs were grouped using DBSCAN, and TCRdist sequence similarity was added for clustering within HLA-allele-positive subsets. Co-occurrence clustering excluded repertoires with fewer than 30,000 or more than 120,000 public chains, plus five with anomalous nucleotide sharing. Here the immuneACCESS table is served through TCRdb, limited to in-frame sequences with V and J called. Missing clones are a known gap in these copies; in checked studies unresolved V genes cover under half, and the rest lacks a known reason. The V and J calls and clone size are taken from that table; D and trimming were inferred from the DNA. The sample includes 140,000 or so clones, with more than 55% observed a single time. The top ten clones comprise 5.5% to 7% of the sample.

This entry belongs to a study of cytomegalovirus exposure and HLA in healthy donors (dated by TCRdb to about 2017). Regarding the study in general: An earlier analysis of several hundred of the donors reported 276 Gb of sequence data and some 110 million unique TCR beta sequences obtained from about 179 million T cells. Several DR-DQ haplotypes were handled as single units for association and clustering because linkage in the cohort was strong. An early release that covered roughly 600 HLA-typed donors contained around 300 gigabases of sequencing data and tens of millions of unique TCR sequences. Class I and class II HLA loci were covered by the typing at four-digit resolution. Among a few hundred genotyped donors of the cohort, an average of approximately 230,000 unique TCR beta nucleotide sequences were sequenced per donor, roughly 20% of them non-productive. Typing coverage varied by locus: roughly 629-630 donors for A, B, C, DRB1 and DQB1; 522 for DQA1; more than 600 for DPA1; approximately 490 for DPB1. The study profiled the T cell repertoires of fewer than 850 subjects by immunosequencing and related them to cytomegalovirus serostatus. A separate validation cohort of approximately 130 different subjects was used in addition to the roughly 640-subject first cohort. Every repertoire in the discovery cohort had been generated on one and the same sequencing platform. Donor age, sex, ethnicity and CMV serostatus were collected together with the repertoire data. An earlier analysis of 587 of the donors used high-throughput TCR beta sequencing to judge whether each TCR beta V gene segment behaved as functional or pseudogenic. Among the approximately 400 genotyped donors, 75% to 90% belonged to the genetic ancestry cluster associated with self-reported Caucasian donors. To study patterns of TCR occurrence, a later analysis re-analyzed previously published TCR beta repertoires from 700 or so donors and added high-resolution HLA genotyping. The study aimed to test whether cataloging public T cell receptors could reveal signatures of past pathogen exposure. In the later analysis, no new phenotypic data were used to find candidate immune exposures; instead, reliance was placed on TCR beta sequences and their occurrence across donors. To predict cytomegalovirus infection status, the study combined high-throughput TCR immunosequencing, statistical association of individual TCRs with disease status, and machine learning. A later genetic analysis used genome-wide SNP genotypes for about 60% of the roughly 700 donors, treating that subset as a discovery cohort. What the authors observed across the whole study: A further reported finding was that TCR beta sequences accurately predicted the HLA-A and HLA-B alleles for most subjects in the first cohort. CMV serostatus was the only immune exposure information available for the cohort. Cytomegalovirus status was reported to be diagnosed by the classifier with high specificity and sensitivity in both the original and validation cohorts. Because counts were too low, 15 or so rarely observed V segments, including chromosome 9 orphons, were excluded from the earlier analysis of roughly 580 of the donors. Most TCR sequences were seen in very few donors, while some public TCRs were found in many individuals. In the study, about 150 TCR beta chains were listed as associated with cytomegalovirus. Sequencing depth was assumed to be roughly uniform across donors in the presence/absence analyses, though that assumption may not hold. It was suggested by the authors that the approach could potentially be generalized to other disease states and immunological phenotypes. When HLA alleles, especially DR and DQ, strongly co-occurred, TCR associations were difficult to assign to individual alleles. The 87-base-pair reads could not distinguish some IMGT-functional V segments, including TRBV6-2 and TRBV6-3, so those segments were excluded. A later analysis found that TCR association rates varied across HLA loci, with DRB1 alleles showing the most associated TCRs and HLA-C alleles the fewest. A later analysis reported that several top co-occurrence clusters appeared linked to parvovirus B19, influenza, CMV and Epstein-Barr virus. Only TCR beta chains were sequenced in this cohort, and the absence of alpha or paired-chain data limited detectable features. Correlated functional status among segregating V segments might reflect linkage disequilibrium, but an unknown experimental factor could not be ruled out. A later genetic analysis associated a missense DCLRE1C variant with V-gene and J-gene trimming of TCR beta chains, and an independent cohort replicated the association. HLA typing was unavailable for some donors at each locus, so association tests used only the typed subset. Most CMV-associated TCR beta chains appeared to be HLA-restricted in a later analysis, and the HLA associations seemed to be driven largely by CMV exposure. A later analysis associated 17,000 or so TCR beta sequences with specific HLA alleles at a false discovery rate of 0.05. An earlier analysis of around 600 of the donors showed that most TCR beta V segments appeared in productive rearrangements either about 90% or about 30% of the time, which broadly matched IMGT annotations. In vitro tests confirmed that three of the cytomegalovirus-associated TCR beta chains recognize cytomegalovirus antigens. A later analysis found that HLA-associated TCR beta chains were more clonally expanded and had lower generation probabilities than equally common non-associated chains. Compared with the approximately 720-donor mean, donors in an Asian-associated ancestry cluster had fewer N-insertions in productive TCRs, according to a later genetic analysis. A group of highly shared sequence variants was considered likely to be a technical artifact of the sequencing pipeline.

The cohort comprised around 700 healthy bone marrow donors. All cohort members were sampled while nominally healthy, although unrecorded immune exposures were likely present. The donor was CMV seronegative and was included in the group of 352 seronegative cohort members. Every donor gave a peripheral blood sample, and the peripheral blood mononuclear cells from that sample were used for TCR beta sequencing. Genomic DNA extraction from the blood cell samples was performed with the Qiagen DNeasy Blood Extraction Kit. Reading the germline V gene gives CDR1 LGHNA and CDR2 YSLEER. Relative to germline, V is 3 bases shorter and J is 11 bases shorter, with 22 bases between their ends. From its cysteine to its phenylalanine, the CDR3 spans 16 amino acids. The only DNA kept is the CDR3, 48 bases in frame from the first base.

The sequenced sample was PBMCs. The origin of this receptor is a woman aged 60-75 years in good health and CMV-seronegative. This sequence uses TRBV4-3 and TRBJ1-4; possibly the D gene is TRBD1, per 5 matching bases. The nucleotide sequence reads TGCGCCAGCAGCCAGCCCACCGGAGTAGGGGTGGAGAAACTGTTTTTT. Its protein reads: CASSQPTGVGVEKLFF.